This is a list of T cell receptor beta chains from one sample in a study of T-cell memory formation after mild COVID-19. Each CDR3 protein is one row after TCRdb ran MiXCR on the 5' RACE reads. This table has 400,000 to 550,000 distinct CDR3 sequences, around 25% appearing once. The source material was PBMCs or a T cell subset sorted from them (not recorded which). The receptors were sampled from an adult woman who had mild COVID-19 (a few samples of this study predate the infection). Cell type and time point are not known. Both conserved end residues are trimmed from each CDR3.

v_call,j_call,cdr3_aa
TRBV27,TRBJ1-1,ASSLATGVEAF
TRBV25-1,TRBJ2-7,ASSRGDFYEQY
TRBV5-5,TRBJ2-5,ASSFLGGGQETQY
TRBV3-1,TRBJ1-2,ASSLIVRGRGGYT
TRBV24-1,TRBJ2-7,ATSVVAAYEQY
TRBV7-9,TRBJ2-5,ASSSTSGGETQY
TRBV20-1,TRBJ2-7,SARTGTIIVDEQY
TRBV7-9,TRBJ2-7,ASSLAQRGYKHEQY
TRBV29-1,TRBJ2-3,SVRQGLSTDTQY
TRBV13,TRBJ2-7,ASSPGTSGSGEQY
TRBV7-9,TRBJ2-1,ASSSLAGGSYNEQF
TRBV7-2,TRBJ1-3,ASSPGIGANTIY
TRBV7-9,TRBJ2-3,ASSFARPTDTQY
TRBV5-6,TRBJ2-3,ASSFGKLGTDTQY
TRBV29-1,TRBJ2-3,SVVRVDTQY
TRBV12-3/TRBV12-4,TRBJ1-2,ASSTRTGSGYT
TRBV29-1,TRBJ1-2,SVEDRGRDT
TRBV7-6,TRBJ1-2,ASSDHVNYGYT
TRBV20-1,TRBJ1-2,SAAEVGGSYGYT
TRBV11-3,TRBJ1-4,ASSMTASNEKLF
TRBV5-1,TRBJ2-1,ASSAGLVSREQF
TRBV9,TRBJ1-1,ASSRSGGEAF
TRBV5-1,TRBJ2-1,ASSLVFRGGRSYNEQF
TRBV12-3/TRBV12-4,TRBJ1-4,ASSLGYGGFNEKLF
TRBV7-9,TRBJ2-5,ASGPGVQETQY
TRBV7-2,TRBJ2-3,ASSTSRTSGTDTQY
TRBV18,TRBJ1-1,ASSPIGDKGKVNTEAF
TRBV12-3/TRBV12-4,TRBJ1-4,ASSPREGEKLF
TRBV2,TRBJ2-7,ASTWQGQLIYEQY
TRBV6-2/TRBV6-3,TRBJ2-5,ASSYGDDTGPKY
TRBV2,TRBJ2-3,ASSEVPGWDTQY
TRBV20-1,TRBJ2-1,SARAPLSGGAGSPYNEQF
TRBV5-1,TRBJ2-1,ASSLSGGAINEQF
TRBV5-1,TRBJ2-1,ASSLDGVSSYNEQF
TRBV12-5,TRBJ2-2,ASASSGKGTGELF
TRBV5-1,TRBJ2-1,ASSSGTSGVKSYNEQF
TRBV5-1,TRBJ2-1,ASSLVGGVDEQF
TRBV20-1,TRBJ1-4,SAREGTATNEKLF
TRBV5-1,TRBJ1-1,ASSPNPGVGTEAF
TRBV6-1,TRBJ2-3,ASSDARRTDTQY
TRBV4-3,TRBJ2-7,ASSPYLAVYEQY
TRBV4-1,TRBJ1-1,ASGSRQAEAF